This T cell receptor beta chain derives from a study of CD8+ T cells in alopecia areata. Findings and limits, study-wide: Lesional scalp, especially alopecia totalis/universalis, showed higher clonality than normal scalp. In patients, TCRs were shared less clearly than in mice, and HLA may possibly be involved.

The CDR3 has 11 amino acids. Germline V lookup: CDR1 GTSNPN, CDR2 SVGIG (reference sequence). V was shortened by 2 bases and J by 2 bases, with 3 bases between the two germline ends. RNA extraction and reverse transcription yielded cDNA as sequencing template. Sequencing was performed with immunoSEQ multiplex PCR; in TCRdb, only in-frame clones are kept and a portion is missing. The sample contains about 190,000 clones, around 60% of which appear only once. Treatment meaning: oral pan-JAK inhibitor, 5-10 mg twice daily. For this clone: Its target is unknown.

This clonotype was sampled from a human donor with alopecia areata. Sequenced material: CD4+ T cells sorted from blood, taken at week 4, from a patient treated with tofacitinib. The rearrangement joins TRBV30 to TRBJ1-2, with D uncertain. The CDR3 protein is CAWSFNYGYTF. The CDR3 DNA follows: TGTGCCTGGAGTTTCAACTATGGCTACACCTTC.